The T cell receptor beta chain under discussion was sequenced for a study of blood T cell repertoires in COVID-19. Trimming cost V 8 bases and J 3 bases, with 11 bases left between them. The germline CDR1 and CDR2 sequences are MDHEN and SYDVKM. The CDR3 consists of 12 residues. In this sample, this clone turned up a few times. Method: immunoSEQ multiplex PCR; TCRdb's copy keeps in-frame clones and lacks some. The top ten hold 15% to 20% of the sample, which has under 30,000 clones, 89% seen once. J is TRBJ2-7 and V is TRBV28, with D perhaps matching TRBD1 (6 bases). This clonotype was sampled from a human donor in a cohort sampled during active COVID-19. The specimen sequenced was peripheral blood. CDR3 sequence (DNA): TGTGCCAGCGGGGTACAGGGCTACGAGCAGTACTTC. Protein product: CASGVQGYEQYF.